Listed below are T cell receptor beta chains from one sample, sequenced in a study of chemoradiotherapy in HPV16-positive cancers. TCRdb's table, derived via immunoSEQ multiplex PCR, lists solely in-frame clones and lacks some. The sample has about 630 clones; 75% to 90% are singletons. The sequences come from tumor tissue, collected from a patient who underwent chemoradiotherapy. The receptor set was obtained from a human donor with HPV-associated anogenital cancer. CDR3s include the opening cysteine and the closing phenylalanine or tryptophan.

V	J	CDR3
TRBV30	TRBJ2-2	CAWSPRGGFTGELFF
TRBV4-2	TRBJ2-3	CASSQERGGPDTQYF
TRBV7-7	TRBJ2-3	CASSRTVLTDTQYF
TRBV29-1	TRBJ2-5	CSAGGSQETQYF
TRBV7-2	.	CASSPRIRQIPSYEQYF
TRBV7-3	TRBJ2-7	CASSLTPGEGEQYF
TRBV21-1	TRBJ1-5	CLGGLVSNQPQHF
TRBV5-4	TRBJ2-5	CASSSGGGGVPETQYF
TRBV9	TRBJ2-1	CASSVPGSPGDEQFF
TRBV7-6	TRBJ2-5	CASSLAPGRLQETQYF
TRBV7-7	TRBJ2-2	CASSPTGTSMGGELFF